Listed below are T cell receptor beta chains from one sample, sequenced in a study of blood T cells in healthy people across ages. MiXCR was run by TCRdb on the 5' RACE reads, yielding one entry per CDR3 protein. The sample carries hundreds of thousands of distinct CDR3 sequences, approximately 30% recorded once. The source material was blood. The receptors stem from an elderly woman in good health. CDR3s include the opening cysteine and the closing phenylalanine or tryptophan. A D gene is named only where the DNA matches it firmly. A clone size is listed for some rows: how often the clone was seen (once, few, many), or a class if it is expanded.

cdr3_nt: TGTGCCAGCAGCTTAGATGGACCCGTCGTTCAGCCCCTCCACTTT
cdr3_aa: CASSLDGPVVQPLHF
clone_size: few
v_call: TRBV7-2
j_call: TRBJ1-6
d_call: -

cdr3_nt: TGTGCCAGCTCACCACCGGGGGTGCGCCACGAGCAGTACTTC
cdr3_aa: CASSPPGVRHEQYF
clone_size: once
v_call: TRBV18
j_call: TRBJ2-7
d_call: -

cdr3_nt: TGTGCCAGCAGCTTATATAGCACAGATACGCAGTATTTT
cdr3_aa: CASSLYSTDTQYF
clone_size: many
v_call: TRBV11-3
j_call: TRBJ2-3
d_call: -

cdr3_nt: TGTGCCAGCAGCTTATATGGGGTCCCCTACGAGCAGTACTTC
cdr3_aa: CASSLYGVPYEQYF
clone_size: many
v_call: TRBV7-2
j_call: TRBJ2-7
d_call: -

cdr3_nt: TGTGCCAGCAGCCAGACCCTAGCGGGGGCTGCCGAGCAGTACTTC
cdr3_aa: CASSQTLAGAAEQYF
clone_size: many
v_call: TRBV11-2
j_call: TRBJ2-7
d_call: TRBD2

cdr3_nt: TGTGCCAGCAGCCCCGGACTAGGGAGCTCCTACAATGAGCAGTTCTTC
cdr3_aa: CASSPGLGSSYNEQFF
clone_size: -
v_call: TRBV4-2
j_call: TRBJ2-1
d_call: TRBD2

cdr3_nt: TGTGCCAGCAGTGAAACCAGTCTACTTCACAATGAGCAGTTCTTC
cdr3_aa: CASSETSLLHNEQFF
clone_size: many
v_call: TRBV25-1
j_call: TRBJ2-1
d_call: -

cdr3_nt: TGTGCCAGCAGTGGACAGGGAAGGGACTCACCCCTCCACTTT
cdr3_aa: CASSGQGRDSPLHF
clone_size: many
v_call: TRBV2
j_call: TRBJ1-6
d_call: TRBD1

cdr3_nt: TGTGCCAGCAGCTTAAGTCGATTCGGGGTACAACTCGAGCAGTACTTC
cdr3_aa: CASSLSRFGVQLEQYF
clone_size: -
v_call: TRBV7-2
j_call: TRBJ2-7
d_call: -

cdr3_nt: TGTGCCAGCAGCCTACAGGGGGCGGAGGAGACCCAGTACTTC
cdr3_aa: CASSLQGAEETQYF
clone_size: -
v_call: TRBV7-2
j_call: TRBJ2-5
d_call: TRBD1

cdr3_nt: TGTGCCAGCCGCAGGGGGTCTGGAAACACCATATATTTT
cdr3_aa: CASRRGSGNTIYF
clone_size: few
v_call: TRBV11-2
j_call: TRBJ1-3
d_call: TRBD1

cdr3_nt: TGTGCCAGCAGCTTCCAGCCCTACGAGCAGTACTTC
cdr3_aa: CASSFQPYEQYF
clone_size: -
v_call: TRBV7-9
j_call: TRBJ2-7
d_call: -

cdr3_nt: TGCGCCAGCAGCTATCAAGGACTAGCGGGGGGTTTAGACTCCTACGAGCAGTACTTC
cdr3_aa: CASSYQGLAGGLDSYEQYF
clone_size: -
v_call: TRBV5-1
j_call: TRBJ2-7
d_call: TRBD2

cdr3_nt: TGCGCCAGCAGCTTGGAGTCTGAAGAGACCCAGTACTTC
cdr3_aa: CASSLESEETQYF
clone_size: -
v_call: TRBV5-1
j_call: TRBJ2-5
d_call: -

cdr3_nt: TGTGCCAGCCGGACAAATATAGCGGGTGAGCAGTTCTTC
cdr3_aa: CASRTNIAGEQFF
clone_size: few
v_call: TRBV18
j_call: TRBJ2-1
d_call: TRBD2

cdr3_nt: TGTGCCTTACCAATGACCGGGGGGCCCACCGGGGAGCTGTTTTTT
cdr3_aa: CALPMTGGPTGELFF
clone_size: -
v_call: TRBV30
j_call: TRBJ2-2
d_call: -

cdr3_nt: TGTGCCTGGAGTGCCACAGGGGGCACCTATGGCCACACCTTC
cdr3_aa: CAWSATGGTYGHTF
clone_size: -
v_call: TRBV30
j_call: TRBJ1-2
d_call: TRBD1

cdr3_nt: TGCAGTGCTTCATCGGGACTAGCGGCAACTATGAGGTACAATGAGCAGTTCTTC
cdr3_aa: CSASSGLAATMRYNEQFF
clone_size: once
v_call: TRBV20-1
j_call: TRBJ2-1
d_call: TRBD2

cdr3_nt: TGTGCCAGCAGCTCCGGGGAAAACCCTAGCGGGGGGGCCTCAGAGACCCAGTACTTC
cdr3_aa: CASSSGENPSGGASETQYF
clone_size: many
v_call: TRBV7-7
j_call: TRBJ2-5
d_call: TRBD2

cdr3_nt: TGTGCCAGCAGCCAAGATGGCGGAGGGGCCTCGGCTGGGGCCAACGTCCTGACTTTC
cdr3_aa: CASSQDGGGASAGANVLTF
clone_size: many
v_call: TRBV4-2
j_call: TRBJ2-6
d_call: -

cdr3_nt: TGCAGTGCTAGAGGTGTACTTGGGGGCAATCAGCCCCAGCATTTT
cdr3_aa: CSARGVLGGNQPQHF
clone_size: -
v_call: TRBV20-1
j_call: TRBJ1-5
d_call: -

cdr3_nt: TGTGCCTGCAGCCCCACCTCATGGGGTTCACCCCTCCACTTT
cdr3_aa: CACSPTSWGSPLHF
clone_size: -
v_call: TRBV3-1
j_call: TRBJ1-6
d_call: -

cdr3_nt: TGTGCCAGCAGGACTCGGGACGGCAACTACGAGCAGTACTTC
cdr3_aa: CASRTRDGNYEQYF
clone_size: once
v_call: TRBV28
j_call: TRBJ2-7
d_call: -

cdr3_nt: TGCAGTGCTAGAGAAGACGGAGACACTGAAGCTTTCTTT
cdr3_aa: CSAREDGDTEAFF
clone_size: -
v_call: TRBV20-1
j_call: TRBJ1-1
d_call: -

cdr3_nt: TGTGCCAGCAGCTCATCAGGGGGCATTTATGGCTACACCTTC
cdr3_aa: CASSSSGGIYGYTF
clone_size: few
v_call: TRBV7-2
j_call: TRBJ1-2
d_call: TRBD1

cdr3_nt: TGCAGTGCTAGAGACTACAGGGGGCCTAACTATGGCTACACCTTC
cdr3_aa: CSARDYRGPNYGYTF
clone_size: many
v_call: TRBV20-1
j_call: TRBJ1-2
d_call: TRBD1

cdr3_nt: TGCAGTGCTAGTCCCGCGGGGGAACCCTACGAGCAGTACTTC
cdr3_aa: CSASPAGEPYEQYF
clone_size: many
v_call: TRBV20-1
j_call: TRBJ2-7
d_call: TRBD2

cdr3_nt: TGTGCCAGCAGCAAGCAGGACAGGGTCGGGGAGCTGTTTTTT
cdr3_aa: CASSKQDRVGELFF
clone_size: few
v_call: TRBV7-2
j_call: TRBJ2-2
d_call: TRBD1

cdr3_nt: TGTGCCAGCAGTTTTGCGCTCGGTAACACTGAAGCTTTCTTT
cdr3_aa: CASSFALGNTEAFF
clone_size: many
v_call: TRBV12-3/TRBV12-4
j_call: TRBJ1-1
d_call: -

cdr3_nt: TGTGCCAGCAGTTTTAGGGAGGACCTCTCCTACGAGCAGTACTTC
cdr3_aa: CASSFREDLSYEQYF
clone_size: many
v_call: TRBV6-6
j_call: TRBJ2-7
d_call: -